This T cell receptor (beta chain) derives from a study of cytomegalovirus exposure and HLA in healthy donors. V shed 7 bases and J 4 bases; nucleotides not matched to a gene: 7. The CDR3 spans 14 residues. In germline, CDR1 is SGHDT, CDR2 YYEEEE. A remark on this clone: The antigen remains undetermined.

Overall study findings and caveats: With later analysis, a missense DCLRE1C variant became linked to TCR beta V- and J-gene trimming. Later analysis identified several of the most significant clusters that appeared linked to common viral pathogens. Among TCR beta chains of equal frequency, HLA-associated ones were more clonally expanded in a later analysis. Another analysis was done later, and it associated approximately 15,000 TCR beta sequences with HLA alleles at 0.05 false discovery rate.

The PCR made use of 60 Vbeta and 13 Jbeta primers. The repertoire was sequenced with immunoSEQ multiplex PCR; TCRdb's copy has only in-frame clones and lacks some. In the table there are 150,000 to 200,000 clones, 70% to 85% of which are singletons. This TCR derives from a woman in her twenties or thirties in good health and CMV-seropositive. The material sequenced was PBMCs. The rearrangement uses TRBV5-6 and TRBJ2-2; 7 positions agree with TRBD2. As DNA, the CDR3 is TGTGCCAGCGTTGGAGCGGGGTTCACCGGGGAGCTGTTTTTT. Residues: CASVGAGFTGELFF.